The rows below give T cell receptor beta chains drawn from one sample of a study of somatic mutations in cytotoxic T cells in rheumatoid arthritis. Assay used: immunoSEQ multiplex PCR; TCRdb lists only in-frame clones, some missing. The top ten clones hold over 25% of a sample with around 15,000 clones, 74% of them seen once. The sequenced sample was CD8+ T cells sorted from blood. The origin of the receptors is an adult with rheumatoid arthritis. The CDR3 runs from the conserved cysteine through the conserved F or W. A D gene is named only where the DNA matches it firmly. Not every row has a clone size; where given, it reads once, few, many or a size class.

TRBJ2-7 | TRBV6-1 | . | . | CASSYGVEQYF | TGTGCCAGCAGTTACGGCGTCGAGCAGTACTTC
TRBJ2-6 | TRBV6-1 | . | few | CASSEGVSGANVLTF | TGTGCCAGCAGTGAAGGGGTCTCTGGGGCCAACGTCCTGACTTTC
TRBJ1-1 | TRBV9 | TRBD1 | . | CASSERTGENTEAFF | TGTGCCAGCAGCGAGAGGACAGGAGAGAACACTGAAGCTTTCTTT
TRBJ2-7 | TRBV5-6 | . | . | CASSLGGGYEQYF | TGTGCCAGCAGCTTGGGGGGAGGCTACGAGCAGTACTTC
TRBJ1-5 | TRBV30 | . | . | CAWSRGRRDHQPQHF | TGTGCCTGGAGCCGGGGACGCAGGGACCATCAGCCCCAGCATTTT
TRBJ2-2 | TRBV6-5 | . | . | CASSLPGLPGELFF | TGTGCCAGCAGTCTCCCGGGGTTGCCCGGGGAGCTGTTTTTT
TRBJ2-3 | TRBV30 | . | . | CAWSVMGSDTQYF | TGTGCCTGGAGTGTAATGGGATCGGATACGCAGTATTTT
TRBJ2-3 | TRBV7-8 | TRBD2 | once | CASSLSGGGNTDTQYF | TGTGCCAGCAGCTTATCTGGCGGGGGGAACACAGATACGCAGTATTTT
TRBJ1-5 | TRBV12-5 | . | once | CASGRGQKYSNQPQHF | TGTGCTAGTGGTAGGGGCCAGAAGTATAGCAATCAGCCCCAGCATTTT
TRBJ2-7 | TRBV27 | TRBD1 | few | CASSPNRGVYEQYF | TGTGCCAGCAGTCCGAACAGGGGGGTCTACGAGCAGTACTTC
TRBJ1-5 | TRBV28 | TRBD1 | . | CASSSRGPYQPQHF | TGTGCCAGCAGCTCCAGGGGGCCATATCAGCCCCAGCATTTT
TRBJ2-7 | TRBV7-2 | . | . | CASSLGGVGSYEQYF | TGTGCCAGCAGCTTAGGGGGGGTCGGGTCCTACGAGCAGTACTTC
TRBJ1-2 | TRBV9 | TRBD1 | . | CASSVGGGDYGYTF | TGTGCCAGCAGCGTAGGAGGGGGCGATTATGGCTACACCTTC
TRBJ2-5 | TRBV4-2 | . | once | CASSQDWWGPAGETQYF | TGTGCCAGCAGCCAAGATTGGTGGGGGCCCGCAGGGGAGACCCAGTACTTC
TRBJ2-3 | TRBV4-1 | TRBD2 | few | CASSRPSGASTDTQYF | TGCGCCAGCAGCCGACCAAGCGGGGCTAGCACAGATACGCAGTATTTT
TRBJ1-1 | TRBV7-8 | . | . | CASSAPKAHTEAFF | TGTGCCAGCAGCGCGCCGAAAGCCCACACTGAAGCTTTCTTT
TRBJ1-4 | TRBV27 | . | . | CASSFSTTNEKLFF | TGTGCCAGCAGTTTCAGTACAACTAATGAAAAACTGTTTTTT
TRBJ1-4 | TRBV7-9 | TRBD1 | . | CASSSTDRANEKLFF | TGTGCCAGCAGCTCCACGGACAGGGCTAATGAAAAACTGTTTTTT
TRBJ2-6 | TRBV6-1 | . | . | CASSDLDNYYSGANVLTF | TGTGCCAGCAGTGACCTCGACAACTACTACTCTGGGGCCAACGTCCTGACTTTC
TRBJ2-7 | TRBV5-5 | . | . | CASSPAPGLNFYEQYF | TGTGCCAGCAGCCCGGCACCGGGGCTCAATTTCTACGAGCAGTACTTC
TRBJ1-5 | TRBV6-1 | TRBD1 | . | CASSPGTGNQPQHF | TGTGCCAGCAGTCCCGGGACAGGGAATCAGCCCCAGCATTTT
TRBJ1-1 | TRBV28 | . | few | CASRFGDTEAFF | TGTGCCAGCCGATTCGGAGACACTGAAGCTTTCTTT
TRBJ2-1 | TRBV2 | TRBD2 | medium-sized | CASSEGTSGPYNEQFF | TGTGCCAGCAGTGAAGGGACTAGCGGCCCGTACAATGAGCAGTTCTTC
TRBJ2-7 | TRBV7-9 | . | few | CASSATGSTTFYEQYF | TGTGCCAGCAGCGCCACCGGGTCCACAACTTTCTACGAGCAGTACTTC
TRBJ1-1 | TRBV28 | . | . | CASSLTGTESEAFF | TGTGCCAGCAGTCTAACCGGGACGGAAAGTGAAGCTTTCTTT
TRBJ2-2 | TRBV7-6 | . | . | CASSLEGGFGELFF | TGTGCCAGCAGCTTAGAAGGAGGGTTCGGGGAGCTGTTTTTT
TRBJ2-7 | TRBV10-1 | TRBD1 | . | CASSESRTGVYEQYF | TGCGCCAGCAGTGAGTCGAGGACAGGAGTCTACGAGCAGTACTTC
TRBJ1-5 | TRBV28 | . | . | CASSLAGSNQPQHF | TGTGCCAGCAGTTTGGCTGGATCCAATCAGCCCCAGCATTTT
TRBJ2-3 | TRBV4-2 | TRBD1 | . | CASSQGEGTGSTDTQYF | TGTGCCAGCAGCCAAGGTGAGGGGACAGGTAGCACAGATACGCAGTATTTT
TRBJ2-6 | TRBV11-2 | . | . | CASSLDNRPLLTF | TGTGCCAGCAGCTTAGACAACAGGCCCCTCCTGACTTTC
TRBJ2-2 | TRBV5-5 | TRBD1 | . | CASSPGTGWSGELFF | TGTGCCAGCAGCCCCGGGACAGGGTGGTCCGGGGAGCTGTTTTTT
TRBJ2-7 | TRBV4-1 | . | . | CASSQATTRSEQYF | TGCGCCAGCAGCCAAGCCACTACCCGATCCGAGCAGTACTTC
TRBJ1-5 | TRBV19 | . | . | CASSFRGNSNQPQHF | TGTGCCAGTAGCTTCAGGGGAAATAGCAATCAGCCCCAGCATTTT
TRBJ1-6 | TRBV7-9 | . | . | CASSDPLSPLHF | TGTGCCAGCAGCGACCCTCTTTCACCCCTCCACTTT
TRBJ2-5 | TRBV30 | . | . | CAWTPYRQRKETQYF | TGTGCCTGGACTCCGTACCGACAGAGAAAAGAGACCCAGTACTTC
TRBJ2-1 | TRBV6-4 | TRBD2 | few | CASSDASGSYNEQFF | TGTGCCAGCAGTGACGCTAGCGGCTCCTACAATGAGCAGTTCTTC
TRBJ1-2 | TRBV7-2 | . | . | CASSTKKIEWGNYGYTF | TGTGCCAGCAGTACTAAAAAGATTGAGTGGGGTAACTATGGCTACACCTTC
TRBJ1-1 | TRBV27 | . | . | CASSDSGGHTEAFF | TGTGCCAGCAGTGATTCGGGGGGACACACTGAAGCTTTCTTT
TRBJ1-2 | TRBV7-2 | TRBD1 | . | CASSLGLGTGRDGYTF | TGTGCCAGCAGCTTAGGCCTGGGGACAGGGAGGGATGGCTACACCTTC
TRBJ2-7 | TRBV28 | . | . | CASAPIMDSSYEQYF | TGTGCCAGCGCACCCATCATGGACAGCTCCTACGAGCAGTACTTC
TRBJ1-5 | TRBV4-2 | . | . | CASSQAGDSNQPQHF | TGTGCCAGCAGCCAAGCTGGAGATAGCAATCAGCCCCAGCATTTT
TRBJ2-5 | TRBV11-1 | . | . | CASSLAGGQETQYF | TGTGCCAGCAGCTTAGCTGGGGGGCAAGAGACCCAGTACTTC
TRBJ2-7 | TRBV4-2 | . | . | CASSQDLDSSYEQYF | TGTGCCAGCAGCCAAGATCTGGACAGCTCCTACGAGCAGTACTTC
TRBJ1-2 | TRBV11-1 | TRBD1 | . | CASSLSDRGHYGYTF | TGTGCCAGCAGCTTATCGGACAGGGGACACTATGGCTACACCTTC
TRBJ1-6 | TRBV4-1 | . | . | CASSQDRRRNSPLHF | TGCGCCAGCAGCCAGGATCGACGCAGAAATTCACCCCTCCACTTT
TRBJ1-6 | TRBV7-8 | . | few | CASSLSSYNSPLHF | TGTGCCAGCAGCTTGAGCTCCTATAATTCACCCCTCCACTTT
TRBJ1-2 | TRBV6-5 | . | . | CASSYAASYGYTF | TGTGCCAGCAGTTATGCGGCGTCTTATGGCTACACCTTC